This TCR beta chain comes out of a study of blood T cell repertoires in COVID-19. Study-wide context: Collection of acute and convalescent COVID-19 samples took place in the United States, Italy and Spain. From T cells, B-cell-depleted T cells, or PBMCs came the material, which was cDNA or gDNA.

As originally analysed: The assay estimated nucleated cells by amplifying reference gene primers. Data came from immunoSEQ multiplex PCR; TCRdb stores just in-frame clones and leaves some out. V and J calls and clone size are given by that table; D and trimming were obtained from the DNA. There are some 97,000 clones in the sample; approximately 80% occur only once, and around 15% lies in the top ten. This clone was found a few times. The CDR3 loop spans 13 amino acids. The V gene lost 3 bases and the J gene lost 0 bases, with 8 bases spanning the gap. CDR1 and CDR2 from the germline V gene are DFQATT and SNEGSKA (reference sequence).

Sequencing was performed on peripheral blood. The chain recombines TRBV20-1 with TRBJ1-1, with a weak D call TRBD1 (5 bases). This clonotype was obtained from a man aged 45-60 years with active or convalescent COVID-19. In DNA, the CDR3 is TGCAGTGCTAGTGGGGCCCTGAACACTGAAGCTTTCTTT. Amino acids: CSASGALNTEAFF.